This TCR beta chain was sequenced in a study of radiotherapy plus CTLA-4 blockade in lung cancer. Study-wide points: TCR clones originating in tumors grew in number in blood after radiotherapy plus ipilimumab. In blood, early T cell clone dynamics reportedly predicted response best, together with interferon-beta.

This CDR3 is built from 15 residues. V was cut by 1 base and J by 0 bases, with 8 bases left in between. Germline V lookup: CDR1 SGHVS, CDR2 FNYEAQ. Concerning this clone itself: No antigen is known for it.

Assay: immunoSEQ multiplex PCR; the TCRdb copy retains only in-frame clones and omits some. Of approximately 50,000 clones in the sample, 73% are singletons; the top ten hold roughly 4%. Focal radiation was given together with CTLA-4 blockade (ipilimumab) to patients with chemo-refractory metastatic non-small-cell lung cancer. V is TRBV7-6 and J is TRBJ2-3, with D possibly matching TRBD2 (5 bases). The material was peripheral blood, obtained from a patient treated with radiotherapy plus ipilimumab. The receptor comes from a human donor with non-small cell lung cancer who had a complete response to radiotherapy plus ipilimumab. The CDR3 coding sequence is TGTGCCAGCAGCTTAGGAAGGACTAGCACAGATACGCAGTATTTT. Amino acid sequence: CASSLGRTSTDTQYF. The variable domain in full, completed from reference TRBV7-6 and TRBJ2-3, reads GAGVSQSPRYKVTKRGQDVALRCDPISGHVSLYWYRQALGQGPEFLTYFNYEAQQDKSGLPNDRFSAERPEGSISTLTIQRTEQRDSAMYRCASSLGRTSTDTQYFGPGTRLTVL.